Reported below is one T cell receptor beta chain. This clone was seen once. No antigen is known for it. No qualities accompany the bases; no much larger clone lies one base away. The data were taken from a study of T cell changes during pregnancy in multiple sclerosis (dated by TCRdb to the late 2010s). General notes on the study: In women with multiple sclerosis, the researchers looked at how the T cell repertoire shifted as pregnancy progressed.

Preparation of the library involved the immunoSEQ multiplex PCR assay. The table comes from immuneACCESS by way of TCRdb, which keeps in-frame sequences with V and J called. Part of the clones is missing from these tables; in studies checked, under half for an unresolved V gene and the rest for unknown reasons. For this sample the table gives about 47,000 clones, of which 80% to 95% were detected only once. The top ten hold roughly 0.92% of the sample. The junction shows trimming of 8 bases on V and 4 bases on J, and the gene matches do not reach 3 bases of it. The germline V gene (reference sequence) gives CDR1 as LNHNV and CDR2 as YYDKDF. Reading from cysteine to phenylalanine, the CDR3 counts 12 amino acids. The kept DNA is CDR3 alone, 36 bases in frame from the first base.

This sample comprised peripheral blood, obtained after pregnancy. This receptor was obtained from a female donor with multiple sclerosis, enrolled in a pregnancy study. The V and J genes are TRBV15 and TRBJ1-1; the central 8 bases match TRBD1. The CDR3 amino acid sequence is: CATGQGSTEAFF. The DNA sequence is given as TGTGCCACCGGACAGGGAAGCACTGAAGCTTTCTTT.